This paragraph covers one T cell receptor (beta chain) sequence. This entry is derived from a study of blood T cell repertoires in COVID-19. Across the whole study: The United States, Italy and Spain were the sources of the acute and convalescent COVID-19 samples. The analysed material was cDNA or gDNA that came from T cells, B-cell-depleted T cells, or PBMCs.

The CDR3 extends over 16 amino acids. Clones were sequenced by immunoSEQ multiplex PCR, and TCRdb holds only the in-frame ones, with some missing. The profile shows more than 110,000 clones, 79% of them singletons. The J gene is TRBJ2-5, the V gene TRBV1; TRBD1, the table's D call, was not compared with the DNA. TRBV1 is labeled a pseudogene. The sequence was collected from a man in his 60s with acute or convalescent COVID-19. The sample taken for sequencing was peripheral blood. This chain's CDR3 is CTSSCRDRGVWETQYF. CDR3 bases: TGCACCAGCAGCTGCCGGGACAGGGGAGTCTGGGAGACCCAGTACTTC.